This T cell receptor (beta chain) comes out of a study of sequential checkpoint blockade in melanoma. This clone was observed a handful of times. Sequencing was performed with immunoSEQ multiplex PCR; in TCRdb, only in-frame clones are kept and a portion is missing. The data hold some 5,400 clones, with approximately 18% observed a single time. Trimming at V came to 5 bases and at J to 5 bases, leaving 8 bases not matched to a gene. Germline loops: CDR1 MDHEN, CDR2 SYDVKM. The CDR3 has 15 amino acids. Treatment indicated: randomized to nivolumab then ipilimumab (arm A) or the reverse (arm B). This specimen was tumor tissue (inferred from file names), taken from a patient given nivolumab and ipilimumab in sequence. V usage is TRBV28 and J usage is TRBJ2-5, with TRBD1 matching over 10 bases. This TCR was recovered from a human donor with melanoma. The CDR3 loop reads CASSRRQGAWETQYF. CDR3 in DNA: TGTGCCAGCAGTCGAAGACAGGGGGCCTGGGAGACCCAGTACTTC.